This note documents a single T cell receptor beta chain sequence. In the authors' methods: The authors estimated nucleated cell counts from reference gene primer amplification. Generated by immunoSEQ multiplex PCR, the TCRdb table keeps only in-frame clones and is missing some. The V and J calls and clone size are taken from that table; D and trimming were inferred from the DNA. The sample lists about 160,000 clones, approximately 85% seen once, with around 6.9% in the top ten. This CDR3 has 14 residues. Germline loops: CDR1 SGHTA, CDR2 FQGNSA. Trimming removed 5 bases from V and 0 bases from J, with 8 bases in between. The data originate from a study of blood T cell repertoires in COVID-19.

Source material: peripheral blood. The sequence was obtained from an elderly man with COVID-19, enrolled during active disease. The chain has TRBV7-2 and TRBJ1-3; D gene ambiguous. The CDR3 bases are TGTGCCAGCAGCCGGGAAGTCTCTGGAAACACCATATATTTT. It codes for CASSREVSGNTIYF. The full variable domain, its missing parts supplied by reference TRBV7-2 and TRBJ1-3, is GAGVSQSPSNKVTEKGKDVELRCDPISGHTALYWYRQSLGQGLEFLIYFQGNSAPDKSGLPSDRFSAERTGGSVSTLTIQRTQQEDSAVYLCASSREVSGNTIYFGEGSWLTVV.